Sequencing of this TCR beta chain was carried out in a study of early T cells in non-severe SARS-CoV-2 infection (dated by TCRdb to the early 2020s). Broadly, across the study: Bulk RNA from unsorted whole blood was used for TCR sequencing, so alpha and beta chains could not be paired.

Set within a cohort of healthcare workers in London, UK, this nested case-control study involved weekly PCR testing of nasopharyngeal swabs along with blood sampling. Healthcare workers were recruited during the week of the UK lockdown, between 23 and 31 March 2020, and followed weekly for up to roughly 15 weeks. Spanning cysteine to phenylalanine, the CDR3 consists of 15 amino acids. The sequence is cut down to CDR3 DNA, 45 bases in frame from base 1. V sheds 5 bases and J sheds 2 bases, leaving 16 bases between their ends. Preparation of the library involved 5' RACE. The data were produced on a NextSeq 500. The TCR library protocol attached unique molecular identifiers to individual cDNA molecules to correct for sequencing error and PCR bias. Both TCR alpha and beta chains were sequenced, and tight co-correlation was observed between alpha and beta sequence abundances in each sample. Concerning the study's data processing: Decombinator V4 was used to perform V gene, J gene and CDR3 annotation of TCR sequences. TCRs were defined as expanded if a significant change between any two time points was detected under a Poisson model with p below 0.0001. TCR abundances were normalised to the total number of TCRs sequenced per sample and were expressed as counts per million. MAIT TCRs were defined by TRAV1-2 paired with TRAJ12, TRAJ20 or TRAJ33, and iNKT TCRs by TRAV10 paired with TRAJ18. A search of VDJdb, accessed on 1 November 2021, was run for TCRs annotated to CMV, EBV and SARS-CoV-2, with TCRs annotated for multiple antigens excluded. In TCRdb, the public reads were trimmed at Q25 with fastp and aligned with MiXCR, with productive beta chains retained. Records with the same CDR3 protein are collapsed into one entry carrying the most frequent genes and DNA. What appears here as the V and J calls and clone size reflects TCRdb's work, not the paper's. Within this sample are about 83,000 distinct CDR3 sequences, with over 9% of them counted one time only. In total, the top ten clones hold 6.5% of the sample.

General conclusions and limits of the study: VDJdb matching was skewed toward anti-spike CD8 responses and likely underestimated virus-specific expansions, missing private and CD4 specificities.

Concerning this clonotype: There is no known antigen for this receptor. No qualities accompany the bases; no much larger clone lies one base away.

This sequence originates from an adult who was a healthcare worker with PCR-confirmed SARS-CoV-2 infection or an uninfected control (not recorded which). Input material: whole blood. This sequence uses TRBV12-3 or TRBV12-4 and TRBJ2-7; a tentative D call is TRBD2 (6 bases match). The DNA sequence is TGTGCCAGCAGTCCCCGGCGGGGAAGCGCCTACGAGCAGTACTTC. Its protein product is CASSPRRGSAYEQYF.